What follows describes a single T cell receptor (beta chain). The antigen is not known. Construction of the TCR beta libraries employed iRepertoire HTBI primers in conjunction with Arm-PCR of CDR3 regions. Each CDR3 protein is one row after TCRdb ran MiXCR on the multiplex PCR reads. The sample lists about 430,000 distinct CDR3 sequences, 14% to 15% occurring once. The data were taken from a study of regulatory T cells in long-lasting Graves disease. Study results and caveats: Those with persistent disease had in common more public clonotypes (around 2,500) than new patients (966).

Sample time point: newly diagnosed GD, antithyroid drugs for less than 3 months. From PBMCs, RNA was extracted and then used to make the TCR library. CDR1 and CDR2 (germline): DFQATT, SNEGSKA (reference sequence). This CDR3 is 17 amino acids long. V gave up 6 bases and J gave up 1 base, with 23 bases separating them. This sample also belongs to another study, concerning T cells in Graves' hyperthyroidism and ophthalmopathy. That study reports: Based on clinical symptoms, serum thyroxine and TRAb, thyroid ultrasound and orbital computed tomography, diagnoses were reached. Expanded thyroid clonotypes (above 0.001) were mostly also found in blood. In simple terms, a model built on 13 V-J features told ophthalmopathy apart from stable hyperthyroidism.

This TCR was recovered from a woman between 40 and 55 years old with Graves disease. The gene calls are TRBV20-1 and TRBJ2-3; D is uncertain. The sample consisted of peripheral blood mononuclear cells (PBMCs), taken at new diagnosis, from a patient treated with antithyroid drugs. As DNA, the CDR3 is TGCAGTGCCCTAAGACTCTCGGGCAGTGGGGGCACAGATACGCAGTATTTT. It translates to CSALRLSGSGGTDTQYF.